This entry lists 19 T cell receptor beta chains sequenced from one sample in a study of CXCR3-negative and CXCR3-positive naive CD8 T cells. Points from the study as a whole: Greater hydrophobicity was found in TRB CDR3s of CXCR3-positive naive cells than of CXCR3-negative naive cells.

The antigens for these receptors are not known. The TRB cDNA libraries were prepared by 5' RACE with UMI labels. TCRdb re-called the 5' RACE reads, yielding one record per CDR3 amino acid sequence without DNA. The sample table includes 150,000 to 180,000 distinct CDR3 sequences. Sequencing was carried out using naive CXCR3+ CD8+ T cells from blood. Subset defined: CD45RO-CCR7+CD27+CD95- naive CD8+ T cells expressing CXCR3 (TNR3+). The origin of the receptors is a human donor in good health. Some clones in this sample may be carry-over from other donors' samples.

CDR3 in amino acids: CSVEGVRGLGEYEQFF. This rearrangement joins TRBV29-1 to TRBJ2-1; TCRdb picks TRBD1, but there is no DNA to check that call. The CDR3 runs to 16 residues. Germline CDR1 reads SQVTM; CDR2 reads ANQGSEA.

The rearrangement links TRBV6-5 to TRBJ1-4. Germline lookup yields CDR1 MNHEY and CDR2 SVGAGI. This CDR3 comprises 14 residues. CDR3 loop: CASSYLPRGEKLFF.

The V gene is TRBV15, the J gene TRBJ2-3; TCRdb's D gene call, TRBD2, goes unchecked for lack of DNA. This CDR3 region has 16 residues. Germline V gene lookup returns CDR1 LNHNV and CDR2 YYDKDF (reference sequence). This CDR3 reads CATSSDMTTSTDTQYF.

V and J are TRBV19 and TRBJ1-5; TCRdb designates TRBD1, a call that cannot be tested without DNA. Germline CDR1 LNHDA, CDR2 SQIVND (reference sequence). The CDR3 consists of 16 residues. The CDR3 region is CASRPRGRGTNQPQHF.

The V call is TRBV7-9, the J call TRBJ2-7; TCRdb outputs TRBD2, but without DNA this stays unchecked. The CDR3 covers 17 residues. Germline loops: CDR1 SEHNR, CDR2 FQNEAQ (reference sequence). CDR3 loop: CASSSIKAGEGPYEQYF. The variable domain in full, completed from reference TRBV7-9 and TRBJ2-7, reads DTGVSQNPRHKITKRGQNVTFRCDPISEHNRLYWYRQTLGQGPEFLTYFQNEAQLEKSRLLSDRFSAERPKGSFSTLEIQRTEQGDSAMYLCASSSIKAGEGPYEQYFGPGTRLTVT.

This sequence joins TRBV7-8 and TRBJ2-7. The CDR3 sequence is 13 residues long. Germline CDR1 is SGHVS and CDR2 is FQNEAQ. This chain's CDR3 is CASRPRGSYEQYF.

The chain recombines TRBV29-1 with TRBJ2-7. The CDR3 totals 13 residues. CDR1 is SQVTM and CDR2 is ANQGSEA in the germline V gene. CDR3 loop: CSVDLPDGYEQYF.

V is TRBV6-2 or TRBV6-3 and J is TRBJ1-5. Germline CDR1 MNHEY, CDR2 SVGEGT. This CDR3 spans 16 amino acids. Here the CDR3 reads CASSSVGRGDDQPQHF.

This rearrangement joins TRBV20-1 to TRBJ2-7; TCRdb selects TRBD2, and the lack of DNA leaves this call unchecked. CDR1 is DFQATT and CDR2 is SNEGSKA in the germline V gene (reference sequence). The CDR3 extends over 15 amino acids. CDR3 region: CSARDGLAGAPEQYF.

The chain joins TRBV2 to TRBJ2-1; there is no DNA to check the TCRdb D call of TRBD1. The germline V gene encodes CDR1 SNHLY and CDR2 FYNNEI. CDR3 length: 17 residues. The CDR3 loop is CASSDLAGGSSYNEQFF.

The V call is TRBV28, the J call TRBJ2-7. The CDR3 length is 11 residues. Germline CDR1 and CDR2: MDHEN and SYDVKM. CDR3 in amino acids: CASSLLYEQYF.

This sequence joins TRBV7-6 and TRBJ2-5. The germline CDR1 and CDR2 sequences are SGHVS and FNYEAQ. The CDR3 has 14 amino acids. The CDR3 loop is CASSLEQGQETQYF.

J is TRBJ2-1 and V is TRBV7-6. The CDR3 is made up of 12 amino acids. CDR1 SGHVS and CDR2 FNYEAQ come from the germline V gene. The CDR3 here is CASSLSPIEQFF.

The chain employs TRBV5-6 and TRBJ2-5. The germline V gene encodes CDR1 SGHDT and CDR2 YYEEEE. The CDR3 loop spans 14 amino acids. CDR3 residues: CASSLGVGSGTQYF.

V usage is TRBV13 and J usage is TRBJ2-1; TCRdb's D gene call, TRBD1, goes unchecked for lack of DNA. Per germline, CDR1 PRHDT and CDR2 FYEKMQ (reference sequence). The CDR3 consists of 15 residues. CDR3 region: CASSARGASYNEQFF. Looking up the rest from reference TRBV13 and TRBJ2-1 gives the full variable domain: AAGVIQSPRHLIKEKRETATLKCYPIPRHDTVYWYQQGPGQDPQFLISFYEKMQSDKGSIPDRFSAQQFSDYHSELNMSSLELGDSALYFCASSARGASYNEQFFGPGTRLTVL.

The genes are TRBV4-3 and TRBJ1-5. The CDR3 sequence is 14 residues long. Germline loops: CDR1 LGHNA, CDR2 YSLEER. CDR3 sequence: CASSQVAVNQPQHF.

The gene calls are TRBV28 and TRBJ1-1; TCRdb reports TRBD1, a call that lacks DNA to check it against. The CDR3 loop spans 16 amino acids. In germline, CDR1 is MDHEN, CDR2 SYDVKM. The CDR3 sequence is CASPAQGRGLITEAFF.

The chain couples TRBV7-9 to TRBJ2-1; TCRdb gives TRBD2 as the D gene, but with no DNA this cannot be confirmed. Per germline, CDR1 SEHNR and CDR2 FQNEAQ (reference sequence). The CDR3 is made up of 17 amino acids. CDR3 sequence reads: CASSSWPGLAGRGEQFF.

V gene TRBV20-1 combines with J gene TRBJ2-7. CDR1 and CDR2 from the germline V gene are DFQATT and SNEGSKA (reference sequence). The CDR3 length is 13 residues. This CDR3 is CSARVAEFYEQYF.